Listed below are T cell receptor beta chains from one sample, sequenced in a study of blood T cell repertoires in COVID-19. Sequenced by immunoSEQ multiplex PCR; TCRdb stores in-frame clones only, minus some. The table has over 75,000 clones, 65% to 85% seen once. Sequencing input: peripheral blood. The origin of the receptors is a man aged 70 or older with acute or convalescent COVID-19. Each CDR3 is given with its conserved first and last residue. The order of the fields is CDR3 DNA, CDR3 protein, D gene, J gene, clone size, V gene. D genes are given only for firm matches. Clone size, where shown, is once, few, many, or a class for clones that have expanded.

CDR3nt: TGTGCCAGCAGCGTAGTGAGTGCCCTCGATACGCAGTATTTT
CDR3aa: CASSVVSALDTQYF
d_gene: .
j_gene: TRBJ2-3
abundance: .
v_gene: TRBV9

CDR3nt: TGTGCCAGCAGCACCGGGACAGGGGGCGCGAGTCAGCCCCAGCATTTT
CDR3aa: CASSTGTGGASQPQHF
d_gene: TRBD1
j_gene: TRBJ1-5
abundance: .
v_gene: TRBV28

CDR3nt: TGTGCCAGCAGCCAAGGGACTAGGACCGAGCAGTACTTC
CDR3aa: CASSQGTRTEQYF
d_gene: TRBD2
j_gene: TRBJ2-7
abundance: .
v_gene: TRBV3-1/TRBV3-2

CDR3nt: TGTGCCAGCAGCCTTCGTAGAGCCTACGAGCAGTACTTC
CDR3aa: CASSLRRAYEQYF
d_gene: .
j_gene: TRBJ2-7
abundance: once
v_gene: TRBV12-3/TRBV12-4

CDR3nt: TGCGCCAGCAGCTCCGACAGGGGAGATAATTCACCCCTCCACTTT
CDR3aa: CASSSDRGDNSPLHF
d_gene: TRBD1
j_gene: TRBJ1-6
abundance: .
v_gene: TRBV5-1

CDR3nt: TGCAGTGCTAGTCGCTCAGGGACTAGCGGGGGGGACGAGCAGTACTTC
CDR3aa: CSASRSGTSGGDEQYF
d_gene: TRBD2
j_gene: TRBJ2-7
abundance: .
v_gene: TRBV20-1

CDR3nt: TGCGCCAGCAGCCGAACAATGAACACTGAAGCTTTCTTT
CDR3aa: CASSRTMNTEAFF
d_gene: .
j_gene: TRBJ1-1
abundance: .
v_gene: TRBV4-1

CDR3nt: TGCGCCAGCAGTGAGTCGCTCACAGGGAACAATGAGCAGTTCTTC
CDR3aa: CASSESLTGNNEQFF
d_gene: .
j_gene: TRBJ2-1
abundance: once
v_gene: TRBV10-1

CDR3nt: TGTGCCAGCAGTTACGCGCGCGGTCTTATCACAGATACGCAGTATTTT
CDR3aa: CASSYARGLITDTQYF
d_gene: .
j_gene: TRBJ2-3
abundance: .
v_gene: TRBV6-5

CDR3nt: TGTGCCAGCATGACAGCGCTGAACACTGAAGCTTTCTTT
CDR3aa: CASMTALNTEAFF
d_gene: .
j_gene: TRBJ1-1
abundance: once
v_gene: TRBV2

CDR3nt: TGTGCCAGCAGCGTAGGGGGCGGGGGGGCCTACGAGCAGTACTTC
CDR3aa: CASSVGGGGAYEQYF
d_gene: TRBD2
j_gene: TRBJ2-7
abundance: .
v_gene: TRBV9

CDR3nt: TGCGCCAGCAGTGAGTTTCGACAGGGGGACGCTTTCTTT
CDR3aa: CASSEFRQGDAFF
d_gene: TRBD1
j_gene: TRBJ1-1
abundance: .
v_gene: TRBV10-1

CDR3nt: TGTGCCAGCAGAAAGACAGTTCAAGAGACCCAGTACTTC
CDR3aa: CASRKTVQETQYF
d_gene: .
j_gene: TRBJ2-5
abundance: .
v_gene: TRBV28

CDR3nt: TGTGCCAGCACTCAAGATCAGGGAAGATCAGATACGCAGTATTTT
CDR3aa: CASTQDQGRSDTQYF
d_gene: .
j_gene: TRBJ2-3
abundance: .
v_gene: TRBV5-4

CDR3nt: TGCGCCAGCAGCGCCTCTAGCGGGGGCTACAATGAGCAGTTCTTC
CDR3aa: CASSASSGGYNEQFF
d_gene: TRBD2
j_gene: TRBJ2-1
abundance: .
v_gene: TRBV5-1

CDR3nt: TGTGCCAGCAGTACCTGGGACAGGGTTTCCTATGGCTACACCTTC
CDR3aa: CASSTWDRVSYGYTF
d_gene: TRBD1
j_gene: TRBJ1-2
abundance: once
v_gene: TRBV28

CDR3nt: TGTGCCAGCAGCGCGGGTACGATCTCTGGAAACACCATATATTTT
CDR3aa: CASSAGTISGNTIYF
d_gene: .
j_gene: TRBJ1-3
abundance: .
v_gene: TRBV11-2